The rows below give T cell receptor beta chains drawn from one sample of a study of graft-versus-host responses after intestinal transplantation. Generated by immunoSEQ multiplex PCR, the TCRdb table keeps only in-frame clones and is missing some. The sample contains about 81,000 clones, 85% to 90% of which appear only once. No antigen has been assigned to these receptors. Sequencing was performed on unstimulated CD4+ T cells sorted from spleen or lymph node cells, taken before intestinal transplant. These receptors originate from a human donor who received an intestinal transplant. CDR3s include the opening cysteine and the closing phenylalanine or tryptophan. The D gene is left open where the match is weak. Rows may omit the clone size; those that give it use once, few, many or a size class.

D	V	size	J	DNA	CDR3
-	TRBV10-2	-	TRBJ2-7	TGCGCCAGCAGTGAGTCTGCGGGAAACTACGAGCAGTACTTC	CASSESAGNYEQYF
TRBD2	TRBV29-1	-	TRBJ2-5	TGCAGCGTGGGGAGTAGCGGGAGGGGGTCAGAGACCCAGTACTTC	CSVGSSGRGSETQYF
-	TRBV2	-	TRBJ1-5	TGTGCCAGCAGGGCGGATCAACTCAATCAGCCCCAGCATTTT	CASRADQLNQPQHF
-	TRBV6-1	-	TRBJ2-3	TGTGCCAGCCTCGCCGGGGGAGGAACAGATACGCAGTATTTT	CASLAGGGTDTQYF
-	TRBV10-1	-	TRBJ2-3	TGCGCCAGAGGGGGATTTCCCACAGATACGCAGTATTTT	CARGGFPTDTQYF
TRBD1	TRBV2	-	TRBJ1-4	TGTGCCAGCAGCAAGGGGGCCGCTAATGAAAAACTGTTTTTT	CASSKGAANEKLFF
TRBD2	TRBV7-3	-	TRBJ2-3	TGTGCCAGCAGCTCTCAGGGTTCTAGCGGTACGCAGTATTTT	CASSSQGSSGTQYF
-	TRBV18	-	TRBJ2-1	TGTGCCAGCTCACCAACGGGTGCCCTTAGGAACAATGAGCAGTTCTTC	CASSPTGALRNNEQFF
TRBD2	TRBV7-8	-	TRBJ2-1	TGTGCCAGCAGCTTGCCTGGGACTAGCGGCAATGAGCAGTTCTTC	CASSLPGTSGNEQFF
-	TRBV6-1	-	TRBJ1-5	TGTGCCAGCAGTGAAACTCGGGACTCAAGAAAACCCAATCAGCCCCAGCATTTT	CASSETRDSRKPNQPQHF
TRBD1	TRBV19	-	TRBJ2-7	TGTGCCAGTAGTCTCCGACAGGGGGTGAACATAGTCTACGAGCAGTACTTC	CASSLRQGVNIVYEQYF
TRBD1	TRBV7-7	-	TRBJ2-2	TGTGCTAGCAGCTTGCAGGGGGCGGACGGGGAGCTGTTTTTT	CASSLQGADGELFF
-	TRBV10-3	-	TRBJ1-6	TGTGCCACCGGGACACCCAATTCACCCCTCCACTTT	CATGTPNSPLHF
TRBD2	TRBV7-4	-	TRBJ2-7	TGTGCCAGCAGCTTTAGGATTAGCGGGAGAAATTTCTCCTACGAGCAGTACTTC	CASSFRISGRNFSYEQYF
-	TRBV6-1	-	TRBJ2-7	TGTGCCAGCAGTGATCGACCGGGGGTGAGAGGGCTGAGGCAGTACTTC	CASSDRPGVRGLRQYF
-	TRBV6-5	-	TRBJ1-5	TGTGCCAGCTCTCGGGTGTTGAATCAGCCCCAGCATTTT	CASSRVLNQPQHF
TRBD2	TRBV4-1	-	TRBJ2-7	TGCGCCAGCAGCGGAGAACTAGCGGGGTTGAACGAGCAGTACTTC	CASSGELAGLNEQYF
-	TRBV6-1	-	TRBJ2-5	TGTGCCAGCAGTATAGACTACCAAGAGACCCAGTACTTC	CASSIDYQETQYF
TRBD1	TRBV28	-	TRBJ1-2	TGTGCCAGCACCCCGGGACAGCTAGCTAACTATGGCTACACCTTC	CASTPGQLANYGYTF
-	TRBV5-1	-	TRBJ2-3	TGCGCCAGCAGCTATACCGGGTTTCACACAGATACGCAGTATTTT	CASSYTGFHTDTQYF
TRBD1	TRBV7-2	-	TRBJ1-1	TGTGCCAGCAGCTTAGCGTCAGGGGGAACTGAAGCTTTCTTT	CASSLASGGTEAFF
TRBD1	TRBV28	-	TRBJ1-5	TGTGCCAGCAGTTTATCCGGGACAGGGGGCGATCAGCCCCAGCATTTT	CASSLSGTGGDQPQHF
TRBD2	TRBV11-2	-	TRBJ2-7	TGTGCCAGCAGCCAACTAGCGGGGGCCCAATACGAGCAGTACTTC	CASSQLAGAQYEQYF
TRBD2	TRBV28	-	TRBJ2-3	TGTGCCAGCAGTCCCCCCCGGGAACTAGCGTGGACAGATACGCAGTATTTT	CASSPPRELAWTDTQYF
TRBD1	TRBV6-4	few	TRBJ1-5	TGTGCCGGGTGGGGACAGGCGACTAATCAGCCCCAGCATTTT	CAGWGQATNQPQHF
-	TRBV28	-	TRBJ1-1	TGTGCCAGCAGTTCAGGGCCGCGGCGCACTGAAGCTTTCTTT	CASSSGPRRTEAFF
-	TRBV5-1	-	TRBJ1-1	TGCGCCAGCAGCTTGCTCAGGGACACTGAAGCTTTCTTT	CASSLLRDTEAFF
TRBD1	TRBV7-2	-	TRBJ1-5	TGTGCCAGCAGCTTTACGGGGACAGCAAATCAGCCCCAGCATTTT	CASSFTGTANQPQHF
-	TRBV6-5	-	TRBJ1-5	TGTGCCAGCAGCCGCACCGGAGGTCAGCCCCAGCATTTT	CASSRTGGQPQHF
TRBD1	TRBV19	-	TRBJ1-5	TGTGCCACATCGGGACAGGGCGGTAGCAATCAGCCCCAGCATTTT	CATSGQGGSNQPQHF
-	TRBV2	-	TRBJ2-3	TGTGCCAGCAGTCCCGGGACTTTCACAGATACGCAGTATTTT	CASSPGTFTDTQYF
-	TRBV28	-	TRBJ2-7	TGTGCCAGCAGCCGGGTCCAGAGGGCTGAGTCCTACGAGCAGTACTTC	CASSRVQRAESYEQYF
TRBD2	TRBV10-2	-	TRBJ2-1	TGCGCCAGCAAAACTAGCGAGTCCTACAATGAGCAGTTCTTC	CASKTSESYNEQFF
TRBD1	TRBV7-2	-	TRBJ2-5	TGTGCCAGCAGCTTAGAAGGGGGCCGCCGGGAGACCCAGTACTTC	CASSLEGGRRETQYF
TRBD2	TRBV19	-	TRBJ2-3	TGTGCCAGTAGGCCCGCGGGGGGGACAGATACGCAGTATTTT	CASRPAGGTDTQYF
-	TRBV28	few	TRBJ2-7	TGTGCCACCAGGGGGGCAGGGGTATACGAGCAGTACTTC	CATRGAGVYEQYF
TRBD1	TRBV6-1	-	TRBJ2-1	TGTGCCAGCAGTGCGAGTAAGGGACAGGGGTACTACAATGAGCAGTTCTTC	CASSASKGQGYYNEQFF
TRBD1	TRBV30	-	TRBJ2-1	TGTGCCTCAACGGGGACAGCTTACAATGAGCAGTTCTTC	CASTGTAYNEQFF
-	TRBV30	-	TRBJ1-4	TGTGCCTGGATACAGGACAGAGAAAAACTGTTTTTT	CAWIQDREKLFF
-	TRBV19	-	TRBJ1-5	TGTGCCACTTCCCACCAGGGCGGCAATCAGCCCCAGCATTTT	CATSHQGGNQPQHF
TRBD2	TRBV5-1	once	TRBJ2-1	TGCGCCAGCAGCATTAGCGGGAGGGCCTACAATGAGCAGTTCTTC	CASSISGRAYNEQFF
TRBD2	TRBV10-3	-	TRBJ2-7	TGTGCCATCAGTGAGACTAGCGGGAGCGAGCAGTACTTC	CAISETSGSEQYF
-	TRBV30	-	TRBJ1-2	TGTGCCTGGAGGGAAGGGGGCTATGGCTACACCTTC	CAWREGGYGYTF
-	TRBV4-2	-	TRBJ1-1	TGTGCCAGCAGCCAAGGGTGGGGGGAGACGAACACTGAAGCTTTCTTT	CASSQGWGETNTEAFF
-	TRBV28	-	TRBJ2-5	TGTGCCAGCCAGGACAGCCAACAAGAGACCCAGTACTTC	CASQDSQQETQYF
TRBD1	TRBV28	-	TRBJ1-2	TGTGCCAGCAAGTCGACAGGGGCTAACTATGGCTACACCTTC	CASKSTGANYGYTF
TRBD2	TRBV28	few	TRBJ2-5	TGTGCCAGCAGCCGTACTAGCGGGGAAGAGACCCAGTACTTC	CASSRTSGEETQYF
TRBD1	TRBV6-5	-	TRBJ1-2	TGTGCCAGCAGTTCACGGACAGGGGGCGGCTATGGCTACACCTTC	CASSSRTGGGYGYTF
-	TRBV7-8	-	TRBJ1-1	TGTGCCAGCAGCTTAGCAGGGAGGACTGAAGCTTTCTTT	CASSLAGRTEAFF
TRBD2	TRBV5-4	-	TRBJ2-7	TGTGCCAGCAGCCTGGGGGCTAGCGGGAGGAGGATGTACGAGCAGTACTTC	CASSLGASGRRMYEQYF
-	TRBV6-1	-	TRBJ1-5	TGTGCCAGCAGTGAATTCGGACAGCAAAATCAGCCCCAGCATTTT	CASSEFGQQNQPQHF
TRBD2	TRBV25-1	-	TRBJ2-3	TGTGCCAGCAGTGAACTAGCGGGGGGGACCACAGATACGCAGTATTTT	CASSELAGGTTDTQYF
TRBD1	TRBV7-7	-	TRBJ2-1	TGTGCTAGCAGCTTAGTCGGGACAGGTGAAGGGGAGCAGTTCTTC	CASSLVGTGEGEQFF
-	TRBV6-6	-	TRBJ1-5	TGTGCCAGCAGTGGGGGGGTGGGCAATCAGCCCCAGCATTTT	CASSGGVGNQPQHF
-	TRBV7-9	-	TRBJ2-2	TGTGCCAGCAGCTTCGGACAAGCGAACACCGGGGAGCTGTTTTTT	CASSFGQANTGELFF
-	TRBV11-3	once	TRBJ2-2	TGTGCCAGCAGCTTAATGGCGGGCTCGCACACCGGGGAGCTGTTTTTT	CASSLMAGSHTGELFF
-	TRBV4-1	-	TRBJ1-2	TGCGCCAGCAGCCCGACTACCCTAATGGGTGGCTACACCTTC	CASSPTTLMGGYTF